This TCR beta chain was retrieved from a study of control samples from healthy donors and cancer patients. Using immunoSEQ multiplex PCR, the repertoire was profiled, and TCRdb retains in-frame clones only, with some absent. The repertoire consists of around 70,000 clones, with approximately 94% occurring once and the leading ten covering roughly 3%. The source of this sequence is a woman aged 25-40 years in good health. Sequencing used blood.

In DNA form, the CDR3 reads TGTGCCAGCAGCTTGCAGGGCGATCAGCCCCAGCATTTT. Translating it yields CASSLQGDQPQHF. J is TRBJ1-5 and V is TRBV5-8, with D maybe TRBD1 (5 bases). There are 13 residues in the CDR3. Trimming cost V 1 base and J 5 bases, with 7 bases left between them. The V gene's germline CDR1 is SGHTS and CDR2 YDEGEE.